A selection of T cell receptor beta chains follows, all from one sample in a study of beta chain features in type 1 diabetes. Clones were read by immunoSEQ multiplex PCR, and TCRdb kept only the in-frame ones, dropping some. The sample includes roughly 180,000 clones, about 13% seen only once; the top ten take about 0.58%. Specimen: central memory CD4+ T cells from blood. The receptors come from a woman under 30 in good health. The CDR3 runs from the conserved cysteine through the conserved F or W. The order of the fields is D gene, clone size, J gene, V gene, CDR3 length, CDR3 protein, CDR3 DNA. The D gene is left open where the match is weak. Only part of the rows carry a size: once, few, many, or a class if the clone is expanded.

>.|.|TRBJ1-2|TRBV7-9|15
CASSRGRGSNYGYTF
TGTGCCAGCAGTCGCGGCAGAGGATCCAACTATGGCTACACCTTC
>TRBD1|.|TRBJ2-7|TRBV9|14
CASSSTGNSYEQYF
TGTGCCAGCAGCTCGACAGGGAACTCCTACGAGCAGTACTTC
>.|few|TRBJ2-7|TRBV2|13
CASRADRTYEQYF
TGTGCCAGCAGAGCCGACAGAACCTACGAGCAGTACTTC
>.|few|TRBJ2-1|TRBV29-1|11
CSLRRGNEQFF
TGCAGCCTTCGACGGGGCAATGAGCAGTTCTTC
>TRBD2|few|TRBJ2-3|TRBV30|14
CAWRPAGATDTQYF
TGTGCCTGGAGACCAGCGGGAGCCACAGATACGCAGTATTTT
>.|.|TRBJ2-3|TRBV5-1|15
CASQLRTSSTDTQYF
TGCGCCAGCCAACTCAGGACATCTAGCACAGATACGCAGTATTTT
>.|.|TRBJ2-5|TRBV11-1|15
CASSPRVGGQETQYF
TGTGCCAGCAGCCCCAGGGTGGGGGGCCAAGAGACCCAGTACTTC
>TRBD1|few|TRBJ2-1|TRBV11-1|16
CASSPFRDRFYNEQFF
TGTGCCAGCAGCCCGTTCCGGGACAGATTCTACAATGAGCAGTTCTTC
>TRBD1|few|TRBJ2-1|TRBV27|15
CASSFDRGANNEQFF
TGTGCCAGCAGCTTTGACAGGGGAGCTAACAATGAGCAGTTCTTC
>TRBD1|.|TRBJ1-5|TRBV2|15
CASTRQGLGNQPQHF
TGTGCCAGCACTAGACAGGGACTAGGCAATCAGCCCCAGCATTTT
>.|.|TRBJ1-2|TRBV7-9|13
CASSLVLKNGYTF
TGTGCCAGCAGCTTAGTACTGAAGAATGGCTACACCTTC
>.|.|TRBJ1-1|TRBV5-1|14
CASSLAQGNTEAFF
TGCGCCAGCAGCTTGGCCCAGGGGAACACTGAAGCTTTCTTT
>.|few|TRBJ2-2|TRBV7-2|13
CASSLVAGGELFF
TGTGCCAGCAGCTTAGTTGCCGGCGGGGAGCTGTTTTTT
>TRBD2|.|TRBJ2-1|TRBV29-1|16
CSVPNTSGGSYNEQFF
TGCAGCGTTCCGAACACTAGCGGGGGATCCTACAATGAGCAGTTCTTC
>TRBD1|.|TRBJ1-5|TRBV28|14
CASRKTGSGQPQHF
TGTGCCAGCAGGAAGACAGGGAGTGGTCAGCCCCAGCATTTT
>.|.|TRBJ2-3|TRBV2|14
CASTLSTVTDTQYF
TGTGCCAGCACCCTCTCGACAGTTACAGATACGCAGTATTTT
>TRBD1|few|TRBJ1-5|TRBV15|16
CATSRGQGVGNQPQHF
TGTGCCACCAGCAGAGGACAGGGTGTTGGCAATCAGCCCCAGCATTTT
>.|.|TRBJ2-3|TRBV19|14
CASSIATSTDTQYF
TGTGCCAGTAGTATAGCGACTTCGACAGATACGCAGTATTTT
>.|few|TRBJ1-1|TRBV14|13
CASSLYMNTEAFF
TGTGCCAGCAGCTTATACATGAACACTGAAGCTTTCTTT
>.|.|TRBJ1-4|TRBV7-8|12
CASSYNREKLFF
TGTGCCAGCAGCTATAATCGTGAAAAACTGTTTTTT
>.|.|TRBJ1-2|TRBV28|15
CASSLSGVSNYGYTF
TGTGCCAGCAGTTTATCAGGGGTTAGCAACTATGGCTACACCTTC
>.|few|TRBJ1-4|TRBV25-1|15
CASSEWRGEEEKLFF
TGTGCCAGCAGTGAATGGCGGGGAGAGGAGGAAAAACTGTTTTTT
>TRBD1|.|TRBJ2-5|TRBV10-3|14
CAISAADREETQYF
TGTGCCATCAGTGCCGCAGACAGGGAAGAGACCCAGTACTTC
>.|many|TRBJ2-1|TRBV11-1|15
CASSRDRRGIHEQFF
TGTGCCAGCAGCCGGGACAGGCGGGGGATCCATGAGCAGTTCTTC
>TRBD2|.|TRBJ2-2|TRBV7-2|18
CASSVRLAGSVGTGELFF
TGTGCCAGCAGCGTTAGACTAGCGGGAAGCGTCGGGACCGGGGAGCTGTTTTTT
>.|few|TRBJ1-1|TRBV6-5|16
CASSYSNARVGTEAFF
TGTGCCAGCAGTTACTCGAACGCCAGGGTGGGCACTGAAGCTTTCTTT
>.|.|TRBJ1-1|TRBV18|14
CASSPQGANTEAFF
TGTGCCAGCTCTCCACAGGGAGCAAACACTGAAGCTTTCTTT
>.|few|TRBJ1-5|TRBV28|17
CASTPRWGHGSNQPQHF
TGTGCCAGCACCCCAAGGTGGGGGCACGGTAGCAATCAGCCCCAGCATTTT
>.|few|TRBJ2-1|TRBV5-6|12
CASSLVGLEQFF
TGTGCCAGCAGCTTGGTTGGCCTGGAGCAGTTCTTC
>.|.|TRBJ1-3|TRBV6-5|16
CASSYSTQASGNTIYF
TGTGCCAGCAGTTACTCGACACAGGCCTCTGGAAACACCATATATTTT
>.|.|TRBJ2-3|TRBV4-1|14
CASSQGSPTDTQYF
TGCGCCAGCAGCCAAGGAAGCCCAACAGATACGCAGTATTTT
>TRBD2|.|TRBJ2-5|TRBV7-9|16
CASSLWREGPQETQYF
TGTGCCAGCAGCTTATGGCGGGAGGGCCCCCAAGAGACCCAGTACTTC
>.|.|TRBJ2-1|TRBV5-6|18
CASSLVLLSLTEYNEQFF
TGTGCCAGCAGCTTGGTACTACTTAGTCTGACGGAGTACAATGAGCAGTTCTTC
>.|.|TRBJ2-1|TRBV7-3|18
CASSMDSLGWVERGEQFF
TGTGCCAGCAGCATGGACAGCCTAGGTTGGGTCGAAAGAGGTGAGCAGTTCTTC
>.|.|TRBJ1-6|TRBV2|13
CASSESLFSPLHF
TGTGCCAGCAGTGAATCACTTTTTTCACCCCTCCACTTT
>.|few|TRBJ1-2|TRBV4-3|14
CASSQDPGGYGYTF
TGCGCCAGCAGCCAAGATCCGGGGGGGTATGGCTACACCTTC
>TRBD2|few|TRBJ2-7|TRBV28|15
CASSSLGGRGYEQYF
TGTGCCAGCAGTTCCCTTGGGGGGAGGGGTTACGAGCAGTACTTC
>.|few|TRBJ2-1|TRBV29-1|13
CSVETGWSNEQFF
TGCAGCGTTGAAACAGGGTGGAGCAATGAGCAGTTCTTC
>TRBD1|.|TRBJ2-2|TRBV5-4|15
CASSLGTGEPGELFF
TGTGCCAGCAGCTTGGGGACAGGGGAGCCCGGGGAGCTGTTTTTT
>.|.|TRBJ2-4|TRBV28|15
CASSTSRSVSYIQYF
TGTGCCAGCAGCACCTCGCGCTCTGTCTCATACATTCAGTACTTC
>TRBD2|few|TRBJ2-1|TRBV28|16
CASSSRLAGVYNEQFF
TGTGCCAGCAGTTCCCGACTAGCGGGAGTCTACAATGAGCAGTTCTTC
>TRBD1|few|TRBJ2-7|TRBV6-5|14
CASSGDRGRYEQYF
TGTGCCAGCAGTGGAGACAGGGGACGGTACGAGCAGTACTTC
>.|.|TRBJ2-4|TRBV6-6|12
CASTLDSNIQYF
TGTGCCAGCACCCTGGACTCGAACATTCAGTACTTC
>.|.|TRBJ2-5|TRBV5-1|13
CASSLTAGETQYF
TGCGCCAGCAGCTTGACAGCGGGAGAGACCCAGTACTTC
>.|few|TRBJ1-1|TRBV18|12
CASSNYREEAFF
TGTGCCAGCTCAAACTACCGCGAGGAAGCTTTCTTT
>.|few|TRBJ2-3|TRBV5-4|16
CASHSRLASNLDTQYF
TGTGCCAGCCACTCCCGGCTAGCCTCCAATCTCGATACGCAGTATTTT